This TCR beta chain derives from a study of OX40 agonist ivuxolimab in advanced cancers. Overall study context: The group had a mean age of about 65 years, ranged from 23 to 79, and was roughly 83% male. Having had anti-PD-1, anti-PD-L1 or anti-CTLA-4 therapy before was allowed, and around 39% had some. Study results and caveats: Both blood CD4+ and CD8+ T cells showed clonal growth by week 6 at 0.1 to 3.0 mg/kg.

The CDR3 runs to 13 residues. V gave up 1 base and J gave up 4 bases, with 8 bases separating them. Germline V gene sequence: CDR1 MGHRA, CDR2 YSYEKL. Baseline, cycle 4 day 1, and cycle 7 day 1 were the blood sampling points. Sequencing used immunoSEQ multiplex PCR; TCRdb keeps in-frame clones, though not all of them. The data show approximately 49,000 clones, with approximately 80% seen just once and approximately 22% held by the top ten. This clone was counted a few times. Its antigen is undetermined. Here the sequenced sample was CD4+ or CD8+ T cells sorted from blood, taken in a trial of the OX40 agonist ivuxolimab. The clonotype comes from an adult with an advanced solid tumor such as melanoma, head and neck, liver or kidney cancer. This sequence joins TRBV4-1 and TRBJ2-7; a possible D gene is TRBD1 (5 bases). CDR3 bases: TGCGCCAGCAGCCAAGTCAAGGGGTACGAGCAGTACTTC. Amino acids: CASSQVKGYEQYF.